The rows below give T cell receptor beta chains drawn from one sample of a study of CD8 T cells in ankylosing spondylitis. TCRdb processed the 5' RACE reads anew with MiXCR; each CDR3 protein has one entry. There are 700,000 to 850,000 distinct CDR3 sequences in the sample; about an eighth occur only once, and more than 0.5% lies in the top ten. Material for sequencing was blood, either unsorted or a sorted T cell fraction (not recorded which). The receptors were gathered from a male donor with ankylosing spondylitis. Each CDR3 is given with its conserved first and last residue. The D gene is left open where the match is weak. Where a row states a size, it is once, few, many or the class of an expanded clone; other rows omit it.

>few|TRBV7-6|TRBJ2-3|20|TRBD2
CASSLPPRLAGVAGTDTQYF
TGTGCCAGCAGCTTGCCCCCCCGACTAGCGGGAGTCGCGGGGACAGATACGCAGTATTTT
>few|TRBV5-5|TRBJ1-1|14|.
CASFKDFLGTEAFF
TGTGCCAGCTTCAAAGACTTTCTGGGTACTGAAGCTTTCTTT
>.|TRBV18|TRBJ2-7|16|.
CASSPPKRQPTYEQYF
TGTGCCAGCTCACCACCCAAGAGACAGCCTACCTACGAGCAGTACTTC
>.|TRBV20-1|TRBJ1-1|13|.
CSARDILNTEAFF
TGCAGTGCTAGAGACATCTTGAACACTGAAGCTTTCTTT
>many|TRBV29-1|TRBJ2-3|13|.
CSGTGIFTDTQYF
TGCAGCGGCACAGGGATTTTTACAGATACGCAGTATTTT
>.|TRBV20-1|TRBJ2-7|16|TRBD2
CSARIPGLAASYEQYF
TGCAGTGCTAGAATACCGGGACTAGCAGCATCCTACGAGCAGTACTTC
>.|TRBV27|TRBJ2-7|15|.
CASSITPGTPYEQYF
TGTGCCAGCAGTATTACCCCTGGGACACCCTACGAGCAGTACTTC
>.|TRBV4-2|TRBJ1-5|14|TRBD1
CASGKTGREQPQHF
TGTGCCAGCGGGAAGACAGGGAGGGAACAGCCCCAGCATTTT
>few|TRBV5-1|TRBJ2-7|15|TRBD1
CASSSHRDRVSEQYF
TGCGCCAGCAGCTCCCACCGGGACAGGGTTTCCGAGCAGTACTTC
>many|TRBV6-2/TRBV6-3|TRBJ2-5|13|.
CASSYLYQETQYF
TGTGCCAGCAGTTACCTGTACCAAGAGACCCAGTACTTC
>.|TRBV2|TRBJ2-5|13|.
CASSGEAGETQYF
TGTGCCAGCAGTGGGGAGGCCGGGGAGACCCAGTACTTC
>few|TRBV10-3|TRBJ1-6|14|TRBD1
CAISRTGRNSPLHF
TGTGCCATCAGTCGGACAGGACGGAATTCACCCCTCCACTTT
>few|TRBV5-1|TRBJ2-7|15|.
CASNHRDSKPYEQYF
TGCGCCAGCAACCATAGGGACTCTAAACCTTACGAGCAGTACTTC
>.|TRBV20-1|TRBJ2-1|15|.
CSASSRGSSYNEQFF
TGCAGTGCTAGCAGTAGGGGGAGCTCCTACAATGAGCAGTTCTTC
>few|TRBV20-1|TRBJ2-7|12|.
CSARDPSDRRDF
TGCAGTGCTAGAGACCCGAGCGACCGCCGCGACTTC
>.|TRBV10-3|TRBJ1-5|17|.
CAISESRGQYSNQPQHF
TGTGCCATCAGTGAGTCCCGTGGACAGTATAGCAATCAGCCCCAGCATTTT
>.|TRBV9|TRBJ2-2|16|TRBD2
CASSVRGGKGIGELFF
TGTGCCAGCAGCGTGCGGGGGGGCAAAGGAATCGGGGAGCTGTTTTTT
>few|TRBV7-8|TRBJ2-4|14|.
CASSSITEDAIQYF
TGTGCCAGCAGCTCCATTACAGAGGATGCCATTCAGTACTTC
>.|TRBV7-9|TRBJ1-4|13|.
CASSLNPNEKLFF
TGTGCCAGCAGCCTTAACCCCAATGAAAAACTGTTTTTT
>many|TRBV9|TRBJ1-3|14|.
CASSVGSPGNTIYF
TGTGCCAGCAGCGTAGGCAGTCCTGGAAACACCATATATTTT
>.|TRBV20-1|TRBJ1-5|15|.
CSASQGLENNQPQHF
TGCAGTGCTAGTCAGGGGCTTGAGAACAATCAGCCCCAGCATTTT
>many|TRBV24-1|TRBJ1-2|12|.
CATSDRRSGYTF
TGTGCCACCAGTGACCGCCGGAGTGGCTACACCTTC
>.|TRBV5-1|TRBJ2-1|16|TRBD2
CASSGDSGRSYNEQFF
TGCGCCAGCAGCGGGGACAGCGGGAGGTCCTACAATGAGCAGTTCTTC
>few|TRBV7-2|TRBJ2-2|15|.
CASSLGARQGEELFF
TGTGCCAGCAGCTTAGGTGCTAGGCAAGGCGAGGAGCTGTTTTTT
>.|TRBV27|TRBJ2-1|14|.
CASSLGWEANEQFF
TGTGCCAGCAGTTTGGGTTGGGAAGCCAATGAGCAGTTCTTC
>many|TRBV12-3/TRBV12-4|TRBJ2-1|11|.
CASAGYNEQFF
TGTGCCAGCGCGGGTTACAATGAGCAGTTCTTC
>few|TRBV11-3|TRBJ2-1|16|TRBD1
CASSSRTGYGYNEQFF
TGTGCCAGCAGCTCCCGGACAGGGTATGGGTACAATGAGCAGTTCTTC
>many|TRBV9|TRBJ2-7|14|.
CASSVEGRSYEQYF
TGTGCCAGCAGCGTAGAGGGACGCTCCTACGAGCAGTACTTC
>.|TRBV27|TRBJ1-6|16|.
CASSSPRSSYNSPLHF
TGTGCCAGCAGTTCCCCCCGGAGCTCCTATAATTCACCCCTCCACTTT
>few|TRBV5-1|TRBJ2-3|13|.
CASSLTPSDTQYF
TGCGCCAGCAGCTTAACACCCTCAGATACGCAGTATTTT
>many|TRBV20-1|TRBJ2-3|13|.
CSARSVGTDTQYF
TGCAGTGCTAGATCAGTCGGCACAGATACGCAGTATTTT
>few|TRBV6-1|TRBJ2-3|15|TRBD2
CASRLRQAGGATQYF
TGTGCCAGCAGACTCCGGCAAGCGGGGGGGGCTACGCAGTATTTT
>few|TRBV27|TRBJ2-7|14|.
CASSPSLAAYEQYF
TGTGCCAGCAGTCCCTCCCTGGCGGCCTACGAGCAGTACTTC
>many|TRBV29-1|TRBJ1-5|13|.
CSVVMDVGQPQHF
TGCAGCGTTGTAATGGACGTCGGTCAGCCCCAGCATTTT
>.|TRBV6-5|TRBJ2-5|15|.
CASSYGVGPQETQYF
TGTGCCAGCAGTTACGGCGTGGGACCCCAAGAGACCCAGTACTTC
>few|TRBV7-8|TRBJ2-7|15|TRBD2
CASSPAAGGAWEQYF
TGTGCCAGCAGCCCAGCGGCGGGAGGTGCCTGGGAGCAGTACTTC
>many|TRBV7-2|TRBJ2-7|14|TRBD1
CASSQRGQPYEQYF
TGTGCCAGCAGCCAACGGGGACAGCCCTACGAGCAGTACTTC
>.|TRBV5-1|TRBJ2-5|16|TRBD2
CASSLGLAERGETQYF
TGCGCCAGCAGCTTGGGGCTAGCGGAACGTGGAGAGACCCAGTACTTC
>few|TRBV4-3|TRBJ2-3|15|TRBD2
CASSQAVSGTDTQYF
TGCGCCAGCAGCCAAGCGGTTAGCGGGACAGATACGCAGTATTTT
>few|TRBV28|TRBJ2-2|13|.
CASLVGNTGELFF
TGTGCCAGCCTCGTTGGGAACACCGGGGAGCTGTTTTTT
>many|TRBV12-3/TRBV12-4|TRBJ1-5|13|.
CASSLMRDQPQHF
TGTGCCAGCAGTTTGATGCGGGATCAGCCCCAGCATTTT
>.|TRBV6-6|TRBJ2-7|12|.
CASSTDEGEQYF
TGTGCCAGCAGCACCGACGAAGGCGAGCAGTACTTC
>many|TRBV20-1|TRBJ2-3|14|.
CSARFQGSTDTQYF
TGCAGTGCTAGATTCCAGGGAAGCACAGATACGCAGTATTTT
>.|TRBV9|TRBJ2-5|14|TRBD1
CASTQQGGKETQYF
TGTGCCAGCACTCAACAGGGGGGCAAAGAGACCCAGTACTTC
>few|TRBV24-1|TRBJ2-1|17|.
CATSDLRRESSYNEQFF
TGTGCCACCAGTGATTTGCGGCGGGAAAGCTCCTACAATGAGCAGTTCTTC
>many|TRBV6-1|TRBJ2-2|15|TRBD1
CASSPLSTGAGELFF
TGTGCCAGCAGCCCACTATCGACAGGGGCCGGGGAGCTGTTTTTT
>.|TRBV20-1|TRBJ2-1|13|.
CSALPDLYNEQFF
TGCAGTGCTCTCCCGGACCTCTACAATGAGCAGTTCTTC
>many|TRBV12-3/TRBV12-4|TRBJ2-5|16|.
CASTLERSAPGGTQYF
TGTGCCAGCACCTTAGAGAGGTCGGCCCCTGGGGGGACCCAGTACTTC
>.|TRBV11-2|TRBJ2-1|19|TRBD2
CASSLDVAASGLRYNEQFF
TGTGCCAGCAGCTTAGACGTGGCGGCTAGCGGACTAAGATACAATGAGCAGTTCTTC